Following are 28 T cell receptor beta chains from one sample sequenced in a study of control samples from healthy donors and cancer patients. Libraries were prepared by immunoSEQ multiplex PCR; TCRdb keeps only in-frame clonotypes and omits some of them. The repertoire holds fewer than 250,000 clones, with around 93% as singletons. The sample taken for sequencing was blood. Source of these receptors: a man aged 25 to 40 in good health.

J is TRBJ2-1 and V is TRBV10-2; no firm D call. V shed 10 bases and J shed 4 bases, with 17 bases lying between them. The CDR3 spans 14 residues. Germline V gives CDR1 WSHSY, CDR2 SAAADI. The CDR3 DNA reads as TGCGCCACCGCACTCCCACATGGATACAATGAGCAGTTCTTC. This codes for CATALPHGYNEQFF.

The gene calls are TRBV11-2 and TRBJ1-1, with D perhaps matching TRBD1 (6 bases). CDR1 is SGHAT and CDR2 is FQNNGV in the germline V gene. This CDR3 has 14 amino acids. With 7 bases removed from V and 3 bases from J, the gap between germline ends came to 15 bases. The CDR3 reads CASTLTGYHTEAFF. The DNA of the CDR3 is TGTGCCAGCACCCTGACAGGATACCACACTGAAGCTTTCTTT.

This chain connects TRBV5-5 to TRBJ1-1, with a weak D call TRBD1 (5 bases). The germline V gene has CDR1 SGHKS and CDR2 YYEKEE (reference sequence). This CDR3 is built from 13 residues. With 5 bases removed from V and 3 bases from J, the gap between germline ends came to 11 bases. The CDR3 reads CASRLTGDTEAFF. DNA of the CDR3: TGTGCCAGCAGGTTGACGGGGGACACTGAAGCTTTCTTT.

The chain has TRBV3-1 (or the pseudogene TRBV3-2) and TRBJ1-5; D remains unclear. The V end was cut by 2 bases, the J end by 4 bases, with 6 bases between. The CDR3 contains 13 residues. CDR1 and CDR2 from the germline V gene are LGHDT and YNNKEL (reference sequence). The CDR3 protein is CASSQMGNQPQHF. The CDR3 bases are TGTGCCAGCAGCCAAATGGGTAATCAGCCCCAGCATTTT.

The genes are TRBV4-1 and TRBJ2-3; D is tentatively TRBD1 or TRBD2 (6 bases each). The length of the CDR3 is 14 residues. Per germline, CDR1 MGHRA and CDR2 YSYEKL. Trimming stripped 4 bases from V and 0 bases from J, with 8 bases between. This CDR3 is CASSPGASTDTQYF. CDR3 coding DNA: TGCGCCAGCAGCCCGGGGGCTAGCACAGATACGCAGTATTTT.

This sequence joins TRBV14 and TRBJ1-5; D perhaps matches TRBD1 (6 bases). Germline V gene data show CDR1 as SGHDN and CDR2 as FVKESK. Trimming stripped 9 bases from V and 3 bases from J, with 18 bases between. This CDR3 is 15 amino acids long. CDR3 sequence (DNA): TGTGCCAGGGGGGCGGGGTGCCCCTCCAATCAGCCCCAGCATTTT. Its protein product is CARGAGCPSNQPQHF.

The chain has TRBV5-1 and TRBJ2-2; D is perhaps TRBD2 (6 bases). CDR3 length: 16 amino acids. Per the germline V gene, CDR1 is SGHRS and CDR2 is YFSETQ. V lost 0 bases, J lost 6 bases, and 15 bases lay in between. The CDR3 sequence: CASSLGDLGGPGELFF. CDR3 bases: TGCGCCAGCAGCTTGGGGGACTTAGGTGGCCCCGGGGAGCTGTTTTTT.

The chain joins TRBV18 to TRBJ2-7; TRBD2 aligns across 10 bases. The CDR3 totals 17 residues. J lost 0 bases, V lost 6 bases, and 11 bases had no gene match. The V gene's germline CDR1 is KGHSH and CDR2 LQKENI. For the CDR3, the DNA is TGTGCCAGCTCGAGGACTACCGGGACTAGCGACTCCTACGAGCAGTACTTC. Translating gives CASSRTTGTSDSYEQYF.

This chain uses TRBV15 with TRBJ1-5; unclear D gene. The CDR3 consists of 15 residues. Deletions cut 5 bases from V and 1 base from J, with 12 bases between. The germline gives CDR1 LNHNV, CDR2 YYDKDF (reference sequence). The CDR3 here is CATSPTSNSNQPQHF. The CDR3 region has the DNA TGTGCCACCAGCCCCACCTCGAACAGCAATCAGCCCCAGCATTTT.

V is TRBV7-9 and J is TRBJ1-3; D is undetermined. From germline, CDR1 is SEHNR and CDR2 FQNEAQ (reference sequence). This CDR3 contains 15 residues. Trimming took 5 bases from V and 0 from J, leaving 11 bases between them. For the CDR3, the DNA is TGTGCCAGCAGCCCCGGCCCTAGCTCTGGAAACACCATATATTTT. Translation gives CASSPGPSSGNTIYF.

J is TRBJ2-1 and V is TRBV11-1; TRBD1 matches at 8 bases. CDR3 length: 16 residues. Germline-derived CDR1 and CDR2 are SGHAT and FQDESV (reference sequence). With V trimmed by 0 bases and J by 1 base, 2 bases remained unmatched. The CDR3 protein is CASSLARTGSYNEQFF. The CDR3 region has the DNA TGTGCCAGCAGCTTAGCCAGGACAGGGTCCTACAATGAGCAGTTCTTC.

The chain employs TRBV24-1 and TRBJ2-3; D is possibly TRBD1 (7 bases). V lost 4 bases to trimming and J lost 3 bases, with 13 bases between them. The germline CDR1 and CDR2 sequences are KGHDR and SFDVKD. The CDR3 is 15 amino acids. The CDR3 DNA sequence: TGTGCCACCAGTGAAGGGGGCGGGGCAACAGATACGCAGTATTTT. It encodes CATSEGGGATDTQYF.

The chain recombines TRBV5-8 with TRBJ1-5, with D unresolved. The V end was cut by 0 bases, the J end by 7 bases, with 11 bases between. The CDR3 spans 14 residues. Germline V lookup: CDR1 SGHTS, CDR2 YDEGEE. The CDR3 DNA is TGTGCCAGCAGCTTGGTTTCGGGCGACCAGCCCCAGCATTTT. Protein product: CASSLVSGDQPQHF.

The genes are TRBV4-1 and TRBJ2-2, with TRBD1 matching 9 bases. The V segment lost 0 bases and the J segment 1 base; nucleotides outside the gene matches: 0. Per the germline V gene, CDR1 is MGHRA and CDR2 is YSYEKL. This CDR3 has 16 amino acids. The DNA of the CDR3 is TGCGCCAGCAGCCAAGAGGGACAGGGGAACACCGGGGAGCTGTTTTTT. It codes for CASSQEGQGNTGELFF.

The V and J genes are TRBV4-1 and TRBJ1-5; the D is unclear. Trimming cost V 4 bases and J 1 base, with 11 bases left between them. Per the germline V gene, CDR1 is MGHRA and CDR2 is YSYEKL. The CDR3 is made up of 15 amino acids. CDR3 loop: CASSPDWGSNQPQHF. CDR3 nucleotides: TGCGCCAGCAGCCCCGACTGGGGAAGCAATCAGCCCCAGCATTTT.

J is TRBJ1-6 and V is TRBV5-1, with TRBD1 identical over 10 bases. This CDR3 is built from 15 residues. The V gene end was trimmed by 5 bases and the J gene end by 5 bases; junction bases not matched to a gene: 4. Germline lookup yields CDR1 SGHRS and CDR2 YFSETQ. The CDR3 here is CASRRQGADNSPLHF. CDR3 in DNA: TGCGCCAGCAGAAGACAGGGGGCAGATAATTCACCCCTCCACTTT. Full variable domain (rest looked up from reference TRBV5-1 and TRBJ1-6): KAGVTQTPRYLIKTRGQQVTLSCSPISGHRSVSWYQQTPGQGLQFLFEYFSETQRNKGNFPGRFSGRQFSNSRSEMNVSTLELGDSALYLCASRRQGADNSPLHFGNGTRLTVT.

This clone was counted a single time. The chain couples TRBV29-1 to TRBJ2-3; tentatively, D is TRBD1 or TRBD2 (6 bases each). The CDR3 extends over 12 amino acids. The germline gives CDR1 SQVTM, CDR2 ANQGSEA. The V gene lost 0 bases and the J gene lost 10 bases, with 11 bases spanning the gap. The CDR3 reads CSVEEGGRPQYF. In DNA, the CDR3 is TGCAGCGTTGAAGAAGGGGGGAGGCCGCAGTATTTT.

The chain is built from TRBV19 and TRBJ1-6, with 7 bases lining up with TRBD1. Trimming took 6 bases from V and 7 from J; bases not matched to a gene: 3. Germline values: CDR1 LNHDA, CDR2 SQIVND (reference sequence). The CDR3 runs 13 residues. This CDR3 reads CASRDRLNSPLHF. CDR3 sequence (DNA): TGTGCCAGTAGGGACAGGTTGAATTCACCCCTCCACTTT. Full variable domain (missing parts from reference TRBV19 and TRBJ1-6): DGGITQSPKYLFRKEGQNVTLSCEQNLNHDAMYWYRQDPGQGLRLIYYSQIVNDFQKGDIAEGYSVSREKKESFPLTVTSAQKNPTAFYLCASRDRLNSPLHFGNGTRLTVT.

V gene TRBV24-1 combines with J gene TRBJ1-5; 8 positions match TRBD1. Germline V CDR1 and CDR2: KGHDR, SFDVKD. The ends lost 7 bases at V and 3 bases at J; junction bases unmatched: 1. There are 13 residues in the CDR3. The DNA for the CDR3 is TGTGCCACCAGGGACAGGGACAATCAGCCCCAGCATTTT. Protein: CATRDRDNQPQHF.

This chain uses TRBV5-6 with TRBJ2-1, with 7 bases that match TRBD2. Unmatched junction bases numbered 5, after V lost 4 bases and J lost 4 bases. The CDR3 contains 14 residues. Germline-derived CDR1 and CDR2 are SGHDT and YYEEEE. CDR3 residues: CASSRGEVYNEQFF. The CDR3 DNA is TGTGCCAGCAGCCGGGGGGAGGTGTACAATGAGCAGTTCTTC.

The chain links TRBV20-1 to TRBJ2-7; the D is unclear. Germline V lookup: CDR1 DFQATT, CDR2 SNEGSKA (reference sequence). The CDR3 spans 14 residues. The V gene lost 3 bases and the J gene lost 9 bases, with 21 bases spanning the gap. CDR3 sequence: CSASSQISRDGQYF. The CDR3 DNA reads TGCAGTGCTAGTTCACAGATAAGTCGAGACGGGCAGTACTTC.

This clone has a single count. The chain is built from TRBV6-5 and TRBJ1-2; D might be TRBD1 (5 bases). The germline V gene encodes CDR1 MNHEY and CDR2 SVGAGI. This CDR3 is 11 amino acids long. V was trimmed by 5 bases and J by 6 bases, leaving 7 bases between them. For the CDR3, the DNA is TGTGCCAGCAGTAGGGGAGATGGCTACACCTTC. Its protein is CASSRGDGYTF.

V usage is TRBV7-9 and J usage is TRBJ2-2, with D possibly matching TRBD1 (5 bases). CDR1 is SEHNR, CDR2 FQNEAQ, per germline (reference sequence). The CDR3 is 16 residues long. V dropped 1 base and J dropped 1 base, with 10 bases sitting between them. The CDR3 sequence: CASSLVGGQNTGELFF. CDR3 DNA sequence: TGTGCCAGCAGCTTAGTCGGCGGACAGAACACCGGGGAGCTGTTTTTT.

The rearrangement joins TRBV6-1 to TRBJ2-1; TRBD2 agrees at 9 bases. The CDR3 contains 15 residues. Germline V gene data show CDR1 as MNHNS and CDR2 as SASEGT. With V trimmed by 2 bases and J by 8 bases, 7 bases remained unmatched. DNA for the CDR3: TGTGCCAGCAGTGAATGGGCGGGGGGGCCTTATGAGCAGTTCTTC. Translating gives CASSEWAGGPYEQFF.

The chain employs TRBV27 and TRBJ1-5, with D perhaps TRBD1 (5 bases). Germline CDR1 and CDR2: MNHEY and SMNVEV (reference sequence). V lost 2 bases and J lost 0, with 5 bases in between. The CDR3 has 14 residues. CDR3 bases: TGTGCCAGCAGTTTAAGGGGTAGCAATCAGCCCCAGCATTTT. Its protein is CASSLRGSNQPQHF.

The chain employs TRBV13 and TRBJ1-2; TRBD1 matches at 7 bases. After removal of 5 bases from V and 4 bases from J, the junction contained 10 bases not matched to a gene. Per germline, CDR1 PRHDT and CDR2 FYEKMQ (reference sequence). The CDR3 contains 15 residues. The CDR3 sequence: CASSEGGPNIYGYTF. CDR3 in DNA: TGTGCCAGCAGCGAAGGGGGCCCGAACATCTATGGCTACACCTTC.

The chain combines TRBV2 with TRBJ1-2; D remains ambiguous. V lost 2 bases and J 8 bases, leaving 12 bases between the germline ends. The V gene's germline CDR1 is SNHLY and CDR2 FYNNEI. The CDR3 length is 13 residues. CDR3 nucleotide sequence: TGTGCCAGCAGTGAATCCCTCGGCGGGGGCTACACCTTC. Translated, it gives CASSESLGGGYTF.

This chain uses TRBV6-5 with TRBJ2-7, with D possibly being TRBD1 or TRBD2 (5 bases each). Per germline, CDR1 MNHEY and CDR2 SVGAGI. This CDR3 region has 12 residues. Between the trimmed V and J ends, which lost 10 bases and 2 bases, there was a span of 12 bases. This chain's CDR3 is CATGTSAYEQYF. In DNA, the CDR3 is TGTGCCACGGGGACCTCAGCCTACGAGCAGTACTTC.